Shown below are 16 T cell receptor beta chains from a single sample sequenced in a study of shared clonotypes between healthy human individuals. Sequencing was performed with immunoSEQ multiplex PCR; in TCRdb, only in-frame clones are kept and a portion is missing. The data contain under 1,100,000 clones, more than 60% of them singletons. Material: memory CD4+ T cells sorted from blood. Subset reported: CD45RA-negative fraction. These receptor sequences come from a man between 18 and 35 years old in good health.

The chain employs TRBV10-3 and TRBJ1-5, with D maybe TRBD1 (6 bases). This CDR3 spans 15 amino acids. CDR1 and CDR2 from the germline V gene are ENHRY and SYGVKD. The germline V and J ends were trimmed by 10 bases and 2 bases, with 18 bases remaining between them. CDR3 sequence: CATGWGGARNQPQHF. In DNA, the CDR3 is TGTGCCACCGGGTGGGGGGGCGCGCGCAATCAGCCCCAGCATTTT.

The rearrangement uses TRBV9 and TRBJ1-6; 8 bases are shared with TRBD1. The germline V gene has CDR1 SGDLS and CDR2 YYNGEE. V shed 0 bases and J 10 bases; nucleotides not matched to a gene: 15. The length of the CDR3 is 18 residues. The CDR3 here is CASSVDVGDRQGWSPLHF. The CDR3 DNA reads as TGTGCCAGCAGCGTAGACGTCGGGGACCGACAGGGGTGGTCACCCCTCCACTTT.

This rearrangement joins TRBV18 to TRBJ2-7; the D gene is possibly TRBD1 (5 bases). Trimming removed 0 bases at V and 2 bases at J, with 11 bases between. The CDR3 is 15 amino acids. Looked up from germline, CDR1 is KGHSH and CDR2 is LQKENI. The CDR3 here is CASSPPTGGAYEQYF. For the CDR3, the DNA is TGTGCCAGCTCACCACCTACAGGTGGGGCCTACGAGCAGTACTTC.

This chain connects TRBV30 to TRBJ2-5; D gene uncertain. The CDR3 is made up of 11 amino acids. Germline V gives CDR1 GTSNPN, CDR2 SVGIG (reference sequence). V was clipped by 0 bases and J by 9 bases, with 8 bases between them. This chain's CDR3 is CAWSVYRAQYF. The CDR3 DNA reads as TGTGCCTGGAGTGTATATCGCGCCCAGTACTTC.

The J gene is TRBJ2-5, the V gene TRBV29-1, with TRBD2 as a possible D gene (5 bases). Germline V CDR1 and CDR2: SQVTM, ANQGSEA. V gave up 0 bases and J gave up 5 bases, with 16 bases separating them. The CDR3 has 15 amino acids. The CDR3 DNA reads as TGCAGCGTTGAAGATCAGAGAGAGGGTTGGGAGACCCAGTACTTC. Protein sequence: CSVEDQREGWETQYF.

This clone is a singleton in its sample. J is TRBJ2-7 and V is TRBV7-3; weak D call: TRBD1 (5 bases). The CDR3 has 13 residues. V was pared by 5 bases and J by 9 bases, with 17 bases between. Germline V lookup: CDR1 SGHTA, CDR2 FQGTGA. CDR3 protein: CASSPAVGVAQYF. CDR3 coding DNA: TGTGCCAGCAGCCCCGCGGTAGGGGTTGCGCAGTACTTC.

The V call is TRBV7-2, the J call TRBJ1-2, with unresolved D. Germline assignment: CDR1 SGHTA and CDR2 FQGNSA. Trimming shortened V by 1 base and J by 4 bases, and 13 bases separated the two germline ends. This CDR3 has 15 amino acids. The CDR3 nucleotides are TGTGCCAGCAGCTTAGAGGGAGGGATGGGCTATGGCTACACCTTC. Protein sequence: CASSLEGGMGYGYTF.

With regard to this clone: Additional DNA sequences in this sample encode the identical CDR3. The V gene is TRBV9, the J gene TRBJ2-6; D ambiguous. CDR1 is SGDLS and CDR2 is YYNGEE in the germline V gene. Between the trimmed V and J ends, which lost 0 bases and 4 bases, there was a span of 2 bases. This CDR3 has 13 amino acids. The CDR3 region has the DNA TGTGCCAGCAGCGTAGGAGGGGCCAACGTCCTGACTTTC. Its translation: CASSVGGANVLTF.

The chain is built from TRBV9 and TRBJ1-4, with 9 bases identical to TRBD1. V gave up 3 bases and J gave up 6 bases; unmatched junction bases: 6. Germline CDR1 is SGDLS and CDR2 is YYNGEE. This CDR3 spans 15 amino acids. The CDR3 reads CASSESGQGYEKLFF. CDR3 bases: TGTGCCAGCAGCGAATCGGGACAGGGTTATGAAAAACTGTTTTTT.

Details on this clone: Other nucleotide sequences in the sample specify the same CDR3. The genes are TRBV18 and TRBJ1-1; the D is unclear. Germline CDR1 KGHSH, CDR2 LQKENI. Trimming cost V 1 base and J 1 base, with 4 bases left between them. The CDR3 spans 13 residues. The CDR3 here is CASSPQGNTEAFF. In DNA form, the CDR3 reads TGTGCCAGCTCACCACAGGGGAACACTGAAGCTTTCTTT.

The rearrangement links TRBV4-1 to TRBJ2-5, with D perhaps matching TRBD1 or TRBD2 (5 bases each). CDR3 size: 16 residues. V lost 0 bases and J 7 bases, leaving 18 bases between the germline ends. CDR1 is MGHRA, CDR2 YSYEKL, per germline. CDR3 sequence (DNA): TGCGCCAGCAGCCAAGAGTTTGGGGCGGGCGGCGGGACCCAGTACTTC. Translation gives CASSQEFGAGGGTQYF.

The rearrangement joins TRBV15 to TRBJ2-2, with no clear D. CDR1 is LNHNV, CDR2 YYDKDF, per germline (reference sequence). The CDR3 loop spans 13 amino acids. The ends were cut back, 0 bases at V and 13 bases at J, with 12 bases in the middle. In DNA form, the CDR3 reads TGTGCCACCAGCAGAGATATGGCAAGTGGGCTGTTTTTT. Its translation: CATSRDMASGLFF. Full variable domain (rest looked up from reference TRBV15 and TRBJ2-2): DAMVIQNPRYQVTQFGKPVTLSCSQTLNHNVMYWYQQKSSQAPKLLFHYYDKDFNNEADTPDNFQSRRPNTSFCFLDIRSPGLGDTAMYLCATSRDMASGLFFGEGSRLTVL.

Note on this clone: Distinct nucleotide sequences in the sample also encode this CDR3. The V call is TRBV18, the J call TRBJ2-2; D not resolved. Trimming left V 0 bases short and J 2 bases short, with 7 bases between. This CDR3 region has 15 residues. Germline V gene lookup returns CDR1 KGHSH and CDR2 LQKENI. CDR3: CASSPPIPNTGELFF. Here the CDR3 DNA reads TGTGCCAGCTCACCACCTATACCCAACACCGGGGAGCTGTTTTTT. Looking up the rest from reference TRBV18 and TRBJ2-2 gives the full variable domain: NAGVMQNPRHLVRRRGQEARLRCSPMKGHSHVYWYRQLPEEGLKFMVYLQKENIIDESGMPKERFSAEFPKEGPSILRIQQVVRGDSAAYFCASSPPIPNTGELFFGEGSRLTVL.

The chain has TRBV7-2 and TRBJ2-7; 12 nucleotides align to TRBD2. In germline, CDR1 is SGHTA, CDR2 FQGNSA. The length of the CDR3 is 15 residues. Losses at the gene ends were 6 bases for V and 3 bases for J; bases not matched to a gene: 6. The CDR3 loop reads CASSSRTSGNYEQYF. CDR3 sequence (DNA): TGTGCCAGCAGTTCACGGACTAGCGGGAACTACGAGCAGTACTTC.

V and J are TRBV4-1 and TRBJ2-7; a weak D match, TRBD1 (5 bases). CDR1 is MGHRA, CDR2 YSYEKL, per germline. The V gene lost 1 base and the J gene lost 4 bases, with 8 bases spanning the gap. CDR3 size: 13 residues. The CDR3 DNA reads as TGCGCCAGCAGCCAAGCCCAGGGATACGAGCAGTACTTC. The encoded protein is CASSQAQGYEQYF.

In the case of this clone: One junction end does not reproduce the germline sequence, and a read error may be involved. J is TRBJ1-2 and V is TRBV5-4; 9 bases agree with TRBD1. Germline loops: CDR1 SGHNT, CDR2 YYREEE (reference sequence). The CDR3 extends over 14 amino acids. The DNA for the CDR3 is TGTGCCAGCACCTTGGGACAGGGAAACTATGGCTACACCTTC. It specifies CASTLGQGNYGYTF.